Below, 20 T cell receptor beta chains from the same sample are listed, as sequenced in a study of T cells in tumors after PD-1 blockade. The assay was immunoSEQ multiplex PCR, and TCRdb's table has in-frame clones only and misses some. The sample includes more than 40,000 clones, around four fifths of them seen just once. The sample consisted of PBMCs, taken before anti-PD-1 therapy. The source is a human donor with advanced basal cell or squamous cell carcinoma (not recorded which).

The chain links TRBV9 to TRBJ2-3; no definite D call. Germline-derived CDR1 and CDR2 are SGDLS and YYNGEE. The CDR3 runs 13 residues. Between the trimmed V and J ends, which lost 8 bases and 6 bases, there was a span of 16 bases. The CDR3 here is CASTATALDTQYF. CDR3 nucleotide sequence: TGTGCCAGTACGGCGACGGCTCTCGATACGCAGTATTTT.

The chain employs TRBV9 and TRBJ2-3, with D hard to call. Trimming cost V 0 bases and J 3 bases, with 8 bases left between them. Germline CDR1 is SGDLS and CDR2 is YYNGEE. CDR3 length: 14 amino acids. CDR3 sequence reads: CASSVAGRTDTQYF. The CDR3 region has the DNA TGTGCCAGCAGCGTAGCCGGTAGGACAGATACGCAGTATTTT.

This clone is categorized as medium-sized. V is TRBV10-3 and J is TRBJ1-4, with TRBD1 matching over 7 bases. The J segment lost 10 bases and the V segment lost 2 bases, leaving 10 bases of the junction unmatched. The V gene's germline CDR1 is ENHRY and CDR2 SYGVKD. The CDR3 has 15 residues. The CDR3 protein is CAISEGQEGVGKLFF. In DNA form, the CDR3 reads TGTGCCATCAGTGAGGGACAGGAGGGAGTTGGAAAACTGTTTTTT.

The chain has TRBV7-2 and TRBJ1-2; maybe TRBD1 (5 bases). From germline, CDR1 is SGHTA and CDR2 FQGNSA. V was trimmed by 0 bases and J by 7 bases, leaving 6 bases between them. The CDR3 has 12 residues. The CDR3 DNA reads as TGTGCCAGCAGCTTAGCAGGGGTTGGCTACACCTTC. Protein product: CASSLAGVGYTF. Full variable domain (remainder filled in from reference TRBV7-2 and TRBJ1-2): GAGVSQSPSNKVTEKGKDVELRCDPISGHTALYWYRQSLGQGLEFLIYFQGNSAPDKSGLPSDRFSAERTGGSVSTLTIQRTQQEDSAVYLCASSLAGVGYTFGSGTRLTVV.

This clone was picked up a small number of times. The V call is TRBV19, the J call TRBJ2-3, with 7 bases that match TRBD2. Germline V lookup: CDR1 LNHDA, CDR2 SQIVND (reference sequence). J gave up 5 bases and V 3 bases, and 8 bases lay outside the gene matches. This CDR3 region has 15 residues. CDR3 in amino acids: CASSISAAGVDTQYF. CDR3 DNA sequence: TGTGCCAGTAGTATTTCCGCGGCGGGAGTAGATACGCAGTATTTT.

This clone was seen a few times. V is TRBV14 and J is TRBJ2-2; 8 bases are a match to TRBD1. Germline values: CDR1 SGHDN, CDR2 FVKESK. The trim removed 4 bases at V and 3 bases at J, leaving 7 bases unmatched. CDR3 size: 16 residues. The CDR3 nucleotides are TGTGCCAGCAGCCCATGGACAGGGTGGGACACCGGGGAGCTGTTTTTT. This translates into CASSPWTGWDTGELFF. Filled out from reference TRBV14 and TRBJ2-2, the complete variable domain reads EAGVTQFPSHSVIEKGQTVTLRCDPISGHDNLYWYRRVMGKEIKFLLHFVKESKQDESGMPNNRFLAERTGGTYSTLKVQPAELEDSGVYFCASSPWTGWDTGELFFGEGSRLTVL.

The chain recombines TRBV5-8 with TRBJ1-1; 7 bases map to TRBD1. V dropped 4 bases and J dropped 0; count of bases not matched to a gene: 9. This CDR3 has 16 amino acids. Germline V gene lookup returns CDR1 SGHTS and CDR2 YDEGEE. CDR3 loop: CASSGTGTEMNTEAFF. The CDR3, as DNA: TGTGCCAGCAGCGGAACCGGGACAGAGATGAACACTGAAGCTTTCTTT.

The chain recombines TRBV19 with TRBJ2-5; D is perhaps TRBD2 (6 bases). Germline assignment: CDR1 LNHDA and CDR2 SQIVND (reference sequence). This CDR3 has 18 residues. Trimming cost V 5 bases and J 5 bases, with 27 bases left between them. The CDR3 nucleotides read TGTGCCAGTAGTCAAAGGGGATACCGGGACTCGAAGGGGGAGACCCAGTACTTC. It encodes CASSQRGYRDSKGETQYF.

The sample holds one count of this clone. The rearrangement joins TRBV24-1 to TRBJ2-2, with D hard to call. This CDR3 spans 15 amino acids. Germline CDR1 reads KGHDR; CDR2 reads SFDVKD. V lost 3 bases and J lost 5, with 12 bases in between. In DNA, the CDR3 is TGTGCCACCAGTGATCCGACGATCCCAACCGGGGAGCTGTTTTTT. This sequence encodes CATSDPTIPTGELFF.

The CDR3 coding sequence is TGTGCCAGCAGTTCCGGCTCCTATAATTCACCCCTCCACTTT. It yields the protein CASSSGSYNSPLHF. J is TRBJ1-6 and V is TRBV27, with no clear D. V was clipped by 4 bases and J by 0 bases, with 4 bases between them. This CDR3 is 14 amino acids long. Germline V gene data show CDR1 as MNHEY and CDR2 as SMNVEV (reference sequence).

Only a few counts were recorded for this clone. The rearrangement joins TRBV12-3 or TRBV12-4 to TRBJ1-2; D unresolved. This CDR3 region has 13 residues. Trimming left V 3 bases short and J 4 bases short, with 9 bases between. CDR3 sequence: CASSFPGLYGYTF. CDR3 in DNA: TGTGCCAGCAGTTTCCCAGGCCTCTATGGCTACACCTTC.

In its sample, this clone was seen once. The V gene is TRBV10-3, the J gene TRBJ2-5, with D possibly called TRBD1 or TRBD2 (6 bases each). Germline CDR1 is ENHRY and CDR2 is SYGVKD. This CDR3 comprises 17 residues. V dropped 0 bases and J dropped 0 bases, with 14 bases sitting between them. CDR3 DNA: TGTGCCATCAGTGAGTCGATTGTCGGGGGCAACCAAGAGACCCAGTACTTC. Its translation is CAISESIVGGNQETQYF.

This clone was counted a few times. The chain joins TRBV29-1 to TRBJ2-1; 8 bases fit TRBD1. V gave up 6 bases and J gave up 2 bases; unmatched junction bases: 3. The CDR3 is 13 residues long. CDR1 is SQVTM and CDR2 is ANQGSEA in the germline V gene. Here the CDR3 DNA reads TGCAGCGTGCAGGGGGCCACCTACAATGAGCAGTTCTTC. As protein: CSVQGATYNEQFF.

This chain joins TRBV27 and TRBJ2-7, with unresolved D. Germline V gene sequence: CDR1 MNHEY, CDR2 SMNVEV (reference sequence). Trimming removed 3 bases at V and 3 bases at J, with 9 bases between. This CDR3 has 13 residues. The CDR3 spells CASSLTDHYEQYF. As DNA, the CDR3 is TGTGCCAGCAGTTTGACGGACCACTACGAGCAGTACTTC.

The DNA of the CDR3 is TGTGCCAGCAGCCGCGGGGTGGCCACTGAAGCTTTCTTT. This translates into CASSRGVATEAFF. The chain links TRBV13 to TRBJ1-1; D gene unclear. The CDR3 has 13 amino acids. Germline CDR1 PRHDT, CDR2 FYEKMQ (reference sequence). The V end lost 5 bases, the J end lost 4 bases, and 11 bases lay between the germline ends.

The genes are TRBV7-2 and TRBJ1-3, with D possibly being TRBD1 (6 bases). CDR1 and CDR2 (germline): SGHTA, FQGNSA. Trimming took 5 bases from V and 0 from J, leaving 14 bases between them. The CDR3 is 16 residues long. CDR3 bases: TGTGCCAGCAGCCCAGACAGGTATAGCTCTGGAAACACCATATATTTT. It encodes CASSPDRYSSGNTIYF.

CDR3 region: CASSLVLSGNQPQHF. CDR3 DNA: TGTGCCAGCAGCTTAGTACTGAGTGGCAATCAGCCCCAGCATTTT. The rearrangement links TRBV7-2 to TRBJ1-5; D unresolved. The germline V gene has CDR1 SGHTA and CDR2 FQGNSA. V lost 1 base, J lost 2 bases, and 9 bases lay in between. The CDR3 loop spans 15 amino acids. Complete variable domain (other parts from reference TRBV7-2 and TRBJ1-5): GAGVSQSPSNKVTEKGKDVELRCDPISGHTALYWYRQSLGQGLEFLIYFQGNSAPDKSGLPSDRFSAERTGGSVSTLTIQRTQQEDSAVYLCASSLVLSGNQPQHFGDGTRLSIL.

This CDR3 is CASSVPAQGGFGYGYTF. The DNA of the CDR3 is TGTGCCAGCAGTGTACCGGCACAGGGAGGGTTTGGCTATGGCTACACCTTC. This chain uses TRBV2 with TRBJ1-2; possibly TRBD1 for D (6 bases). Germline lookup yields CDR1 SNHLY and CDR2 FYNNEI. The germline V and J ends were trimmed by 4 bases and 4 bases, with 22 bases remaining between them. The CDR3 sequence is 17 residues long.

The chain combines TRBV4-1 with TRBJ1-2; weak D call: TRBD1 (5 bases). From germline, CDR1 is MGHRA and CDR2 YSYEKL. With 0 bases removed from V and 6 bases from J, the gap between germline ends came to 17 bases. This CDR3 is 16 amino acids long. The CDR3 spells CASSQEAQGRGHGYTF. The CDR3 nucleotides are TGCGCCAGCAGCCAAGAGGCCCAGGGCCGGGGCCATGGCTACACCTTC.

The rearrangement links TRBV14 to TRBJ1-1; D remains unclear. The germline gives CDR1 SGHDN, CDR2 FVKESK. V dropped 1 base and J dropped 6 bases, with 15 bases sitting between them. The CDR3 contains 15 residues. This chain's CDR3 is CASSQGYPKDPEAFF. The CDR3 DNA reads as TGTGCCAGCAGCCAAGGATATCCTAAGGACCCTGAAGCTTTCTTT.